One sample yielded the 23 T cell receptor beta chains listed below, sequenced in a study of shared clonotypes between healthy human individuals. Generated by immunoSEQ multiplex PCR, the TCRdb table keeps only in-frame clones and is missing some. The sample records some 530,000 clones, around 73% being singletons. Material: PBMCs. Receptors originate from a woman aged 40 to 50 in good health. Some clones in this sample may be carry-over from other donors' samples.

The rearrangement joins TRBV11-2 to TRBJ2-7; 8 nucleotides align to TRBD2. The CDR3 covers 15 residues. Trimming at V came to 6 bases and at J to 4 bases, leaving 11 bases not matched to a gene. The germline CDR1 and CDR2 sequences are SGHAT and FQNNGV. CDR3 region: CASSTLSGNSYEQYF. The CDR3 DNA reads as TGTGCCAGCAGTACCCTTAGCGGGAACTCTTACGAGCAGTACTTC.

The genes are TRBV7-3 and TRBJ2-3; unclear D gene. Germline V gives CDR1 SGHTA, CDR2 FQGTGA. This CDR3 spans 15 amino acids. V was clipped by 1 base and J by 5 bases, with 13 bases between them. The CDR3 bases are TGTGCCAGCAGCTTAAGGGCAGTAGGTGAAGATACGCAGTATTTT. This sequence encodes CASSLRAVGEDTQYF.

This clone was detected once. The J gene is TRBJ1-5, the V gene TRBV15; D is uncertain. Per the germline V gene, CDR1 is LNHNV and CDR2 is YYDKDF (reference sequence). The CDR3 is made up of 14 amino acids. V lost 3 bases and J lost 0, with 6 bases in between. CDR3 bases: TGTGCCACCAGCAGGTCCAATAGCAATCAGCCCCAGCATTTT. Amino acid sequence: CATSRSNSNQPQHF.

The rearrangement joins TRBV21-1 to TRBJ2-5; the table's D call, TRBD2, has no DNA check behind it. TRBV21-1 is deemed a pseudogene. This CDR3 spans 16 amino acids. The CDR3 region is CASSKAGHLYQETQYF. The CDR3 region has the DNA TGTGCCAGCAGCAAGGCGGGGCACCTGTACCAAGAGACCCAGTACTTC.

The rearrangement uses TRBV5-4 and TRBJ1-6, with 7 bases lining up with TRBD1. The germline gives CDR1 SGHNT, CDR2 YYREEE (reference sequence). J gave up 9 bases and V 4 bases, and 7 bases lay outside the gene matches. The CDR3 is made up of 14 amino acids. The CDR3 loop is CASSPDRVVSPLHF. The CDR3 bases are TGTGCCAGCAGCCCCGACAGGGTAGTTTCACCCCTCCACTTT.

The chain is built from TRBV7-2 and TRBJ1-4; a weak D match, TRBD1 (5 bases). This CDR3 region has 16 residues. Germline CDR1 and CDR2: SGHTA and FQGNSA. V was trimmed by 3 bases and J by 0 bases, leaving 11 bases between them. CDR3 in amino acids: CASSLWGLATNEKLFF. In nucleotides, the CDR3 is TGTGCCAGCAGCTTGTGGGGCCTTGCAACTAATGAAAAACTGTTTTTT.

The sample holds a few counts of this clone. One junction end does not reproduce the germline sequence, and a read error may be involved. This chain connects TRBV30 to TRBJ1-1; D is perhaps TRBD1 (6 bases). CDR3 length: 15 amino acids. Germline V gene sequence: CDR1 GTSNPN, CDR2 SVGIG (reference sequence). As DNA, the CDR3 is TGTGCCTGGAGCCTTGGACAGAAAAGGAACACCGAAGCTTTCTTT. Its protein product is CAWSLGQKRNTEAFF.

This clone was seen once. This chain links TRBV7-9 with TRBJ2-7; 10 nucleotides line up with TRBD2. Germline CDR1 is SEHNR and CDR2 is FQNEAQ (reference sequence). V was pared by 5 bases and J by 2 bases, with 6 bases of the junction left unmatched. The CDR3 totals 15 residues. The CDR3 DNA reads TGTGCCAGCAGCCCGTTAGCGGGAGGTCCCTACGAGCAGTACTTC. Translation gives CASSPLAGGPYEQYF.

The chain recombines TRBV6-5 with TRBJ2-2; 13 bases line up with TRBD2. Per the germline V gene, CDR1 is MNHEY and CDR2 is SVGAGI. The CDR3 has 16 residues. J gave up 3 bases and V 4 bases, and 2 bases lay outside the gene matches. The CDR3 spells CASSFGLAGDTGELFF. The DNA for the CDR3 is TGTGCCAGCAGTTTCGGACTAGCGGGAGACACCGGGGAGCTGTTTTTT.

V is TRBV11-2 and J is TRBJ1-2; D remains unclear. The germline V and J ends were trimmed by 1 base and 0 bases, with 6 bases remaining between them. Germline V gives CDR1 SGHAT, CDR2 FQNNGV. CDR3 length: 14 residues. CDR3 coding DNA: TGTGCCAGCAGCTTAGTTAGAACTAACTATGGCTACACCTTC. Translating it yields CASSLVRTNYGYTF.

This clone is a singleton in its sample. V gene TRBV29-1 combines with J gene TRBJ2-5; tentatively, D is TRBD2 (6 bases). Trimming pared 4 bases from V and 7 bases from J, leaving 19 bases between. The CDR3 length is 14 residues. Germline V CDR1 and CDR2: SQVTM, ANQGSEA. The CDR3 DNA is TGCAGCGTTGGGCGGGATGGGGGTTTTGGGACCCAGTACTTC. Translated, it gives CSVGRDGGFGTQYF.

This clone was detected ten times or more. The gene calls are TRBV2 and TRBJ2-2; TRBD1 aligns across 12 bases. The length of the CDR3 is 17 residues. V dropped 6 bases and J dropped 6; count of bases not matched to a gene: 11. Germline lookup yields CDR1 SNHLY and CDR2 FYNNEI. CDR3 sequence (DNA): TGTGCCAGCAGCCCCCGCCTGGGACAGGGGGCTTCCGGGGAGCTGTTTTTT. Amino acid sequence: CASSPRLGQGASGELFF.

The CDR3 nucleotides read TGTGCCAGCAGTTTATCGAAGGGGACTATGTTCTACGAGCAGTACTTC. Its translation is CASSLSKGTMFYEQYF. The chain recombines TRBV27 with TRBJ2-7; 7 bases are a match to TRBD2. J lost 3 bases, V lost 0 bases, and 8 bases had no gene match. Germline V gives CDR1 MNHEY, CDR2 SMNVEV (reference sequence). The CDR3 spans 16 residues.

Here the CDR3 reads CASSPGSSYEQYF. The CDR3 DNA reads as TGTGCCAGCTCTCCGGGGTCAAGCTACGAGCAGTACTTC. The rearrangement uses TRBV6-5 and TRBJ2-7; a weak D match, TRBD2 (5 bases). The CDR3 extends over 13 amino acids. V lost 8 bases to trimming and J lost 3 bases, with 14 bases between them. Germline V lookup: CDR1 MNHEY, CDR2 SVGAGI.

V usage is TRBV20-1 and J usage is TRBJ2-7, with unresolved D. The CDR3 has 11 residues. Trimming removed 1 base from V and 3 bases from J, with 4 bases in between. CDR1 DFQATT and CDR2 SNEGSKA come from the germline V gene (reference sequence). CDR3 protein: CSARVIYEQYF. The DNA of the CDR3 is TGCAGTGCTAGAGTTATCTACGAGCAGTACTTC.

The V gene is TRBV7-9, the J gene TRBJ2-1; 13 bases match TRBD2. CDR1 and CDR2 from the germline V gene are SEHNR and FQNEAQ (reference sequence). This CDR3 comprises 16 residues. J lost 8 bases, V lost 2 bases, and 6 bases had no gene match. The CDR3 sequence: CASSLWTSGSVYEQFF. The CDR3 DNA sequence: TGTGCCAGCAGCTTATGGACTAGCGGGAGTGTGTATGAGCAGTTCTTC.

The chain links TRBV7-3 to TRBJ1-1; weak D call: TRBD1 (6 bases). The V gene's germline CDR1 is SGHTA and CDR2 FQGTGA. The CDR3 loop spans 17 amino acids. Trimming shortened V by 5 bases and J by 1 base, and 20 bases separated the two germline ends. CDR3 sequence reads: CASSKDGGAGGNTEAFF. CDR3 coding DNA: TGTGCCAGCAGCAAAGACGGGGGCGCGGGTGGGAACACTGAAGCTTTCTTT.

The chain joins TRBV6-1 to TRBJ2-3; TRBD2 matches 8 bases. The junction had 7 bases not matched to a gene; V was cut back by 4 bases and J by 4 bases. This CDR3 contains 15 residues. The V gene's germline CDR1 is MNHNS and CDR2 SASEGT. CDR3 residues: CASSVVSGTPDTQYF. CDR3 nucleotide sequence: TGTGCCAGCAGTGTGGTTAGCGGGACCCCAGATACGCAGTATTTT.

This chain joins TRBV5-1 and TRBJ2-1, with 9 bases that match TRBD2. The germline CDR1 and CDR2 sequences are SGHRS and YFSETQ. The V segment lost 4 bases and the J segment 3 bases; nucleotides outside the gene matches: 17. This CDR3 comprises 19 residues. The CDR3 bases are TGCGCCAGCAGCCTCTTCGTGCTGTCGACTAGCGGAAACTACAATGAGCAGTTCTTC. Protein: CASSLFVLSTSGNYNEQFF. Drawing the rest from reference TRBV5-1 and TRBJ2-1, the complete variable domain is KAGVTQTPRYLIKTRGQQVTLSCSPISGHRSVSWYQQTPGQGLQFLFEYFSETQRNKGNFPGRFSGRQFSNSRSEMNVSTLELGDSALYLCASSLFVLSTSGNYNEQFFGPGTRLTVL.

In its sample, this clone is medium-sized (0.01 to 0.1%). The V gene is TRBV2, the J gene TRBJ1-5; a possible D gene is TRBD1 (6 bases). From germline, CDR1 is SNHLY and CDR2 FYNNEI. CDR3 size: 14 residues. V was trimmed by 2 bases and J by 5 bases, leaving 10 bases between them. The CDR3 nucleotides are TGTGCCAGCAGTGAATTGGACAGCGATCAGCCCCAGCATTTT. Protein: CASSELDSDQPQHF.

This chain connects TRBV9 to TRBJ2-7, with D perhaps TRBD1 or TRBD2 (6 bases each). Trimming stripped 4 bases from V and 6 bases from J, with 26 bases between. Germline V CDR1 and CDR2: SGDLS, YYNGEE. This CDR3 comprises 17 residues. The DNA of the CDR3 is TGTGCCAGCAGCTCCGGTAGGGGGGTCGCAGGGTCCGCCGAGCAGTACTTC. It specifies CASSSGRGVAGSAEQYF.

This sequence joins TRBV5-4 and TRBJ2-7, with TRBD2 as a possible D gene (6 bases). V lost 3 bases, J lost 0 bases, and 13 bases lay in between. This CDR3 region has 15 residues. The germline gives CDR1 SGHNT, CDR2 YYREEE (reference sequence). DNA of the CDR3: TGTGCCAGCAGCTACTATAGCGGTACCTCCTACGAGCAGTACTTC. Its translation is CASSYYSGTSYEQYF.

This clone came up many times. The genes are TRBV10-3 and TRBJ2-7; 10 nucleotides line up with TRBD2. V gave up 2 bases and J gave up 1 base; unmatched junction bases: 8. The CDR3 is 17 residues long. The germline V gene encodes CDR1 ENHRY and CDR2 SYGVKD. The CDR3 loop is CAISEPASGRASYEQYF. The CDR3 DNA reads TGTGCCATCAGTGAGCCAGCTAGCGGGAGAGCTTCCTACGAGCAGTACTTC.